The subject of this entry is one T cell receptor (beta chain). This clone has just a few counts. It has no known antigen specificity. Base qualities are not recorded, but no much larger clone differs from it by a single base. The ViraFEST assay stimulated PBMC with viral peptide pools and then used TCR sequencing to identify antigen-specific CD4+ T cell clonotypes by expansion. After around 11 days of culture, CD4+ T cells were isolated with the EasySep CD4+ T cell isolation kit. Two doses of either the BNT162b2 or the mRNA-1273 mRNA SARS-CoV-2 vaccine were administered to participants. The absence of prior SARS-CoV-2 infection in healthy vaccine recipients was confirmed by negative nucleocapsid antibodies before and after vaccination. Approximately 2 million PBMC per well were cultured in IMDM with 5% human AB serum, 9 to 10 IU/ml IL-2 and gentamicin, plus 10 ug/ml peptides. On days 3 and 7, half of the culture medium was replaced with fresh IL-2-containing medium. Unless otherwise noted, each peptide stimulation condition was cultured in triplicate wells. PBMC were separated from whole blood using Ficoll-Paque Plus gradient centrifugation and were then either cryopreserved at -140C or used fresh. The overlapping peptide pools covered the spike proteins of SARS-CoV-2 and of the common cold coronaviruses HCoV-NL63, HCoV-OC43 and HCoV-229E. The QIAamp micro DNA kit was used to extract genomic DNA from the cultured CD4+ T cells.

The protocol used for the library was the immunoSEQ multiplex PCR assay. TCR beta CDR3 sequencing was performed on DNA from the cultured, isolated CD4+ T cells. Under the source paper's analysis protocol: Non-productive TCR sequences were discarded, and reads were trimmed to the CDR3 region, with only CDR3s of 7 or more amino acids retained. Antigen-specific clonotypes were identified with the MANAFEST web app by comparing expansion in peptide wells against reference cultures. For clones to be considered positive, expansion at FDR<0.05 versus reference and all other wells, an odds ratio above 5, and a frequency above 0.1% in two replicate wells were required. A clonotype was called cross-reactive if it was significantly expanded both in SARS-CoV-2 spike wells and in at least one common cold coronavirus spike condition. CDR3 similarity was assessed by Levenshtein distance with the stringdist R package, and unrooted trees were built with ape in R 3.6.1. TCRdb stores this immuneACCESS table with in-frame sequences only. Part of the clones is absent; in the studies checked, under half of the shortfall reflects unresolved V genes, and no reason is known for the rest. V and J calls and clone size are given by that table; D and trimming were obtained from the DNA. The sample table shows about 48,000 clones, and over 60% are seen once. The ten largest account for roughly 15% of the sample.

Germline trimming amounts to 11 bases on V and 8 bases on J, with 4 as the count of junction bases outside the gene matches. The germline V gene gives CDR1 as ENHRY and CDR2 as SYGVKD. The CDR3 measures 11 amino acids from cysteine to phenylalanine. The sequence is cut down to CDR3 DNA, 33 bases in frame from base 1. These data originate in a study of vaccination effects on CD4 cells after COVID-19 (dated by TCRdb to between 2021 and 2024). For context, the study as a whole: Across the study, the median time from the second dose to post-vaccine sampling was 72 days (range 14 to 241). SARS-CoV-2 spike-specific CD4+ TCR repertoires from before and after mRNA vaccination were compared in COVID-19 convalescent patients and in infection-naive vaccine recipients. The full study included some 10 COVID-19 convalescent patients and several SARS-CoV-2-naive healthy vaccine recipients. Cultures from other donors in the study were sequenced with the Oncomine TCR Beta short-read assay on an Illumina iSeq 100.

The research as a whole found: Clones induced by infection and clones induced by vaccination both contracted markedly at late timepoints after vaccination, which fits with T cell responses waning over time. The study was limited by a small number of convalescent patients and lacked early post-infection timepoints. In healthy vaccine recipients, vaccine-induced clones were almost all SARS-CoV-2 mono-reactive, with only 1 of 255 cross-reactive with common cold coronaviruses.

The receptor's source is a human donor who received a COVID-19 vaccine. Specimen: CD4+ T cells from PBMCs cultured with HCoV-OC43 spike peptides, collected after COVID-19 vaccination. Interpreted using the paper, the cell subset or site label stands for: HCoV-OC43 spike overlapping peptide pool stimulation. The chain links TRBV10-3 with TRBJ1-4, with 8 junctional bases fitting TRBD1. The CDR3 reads CAARGQEKLFF. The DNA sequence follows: TGTGCCGCCAGGGGGCAAGAAAAACTGTTTTTT.